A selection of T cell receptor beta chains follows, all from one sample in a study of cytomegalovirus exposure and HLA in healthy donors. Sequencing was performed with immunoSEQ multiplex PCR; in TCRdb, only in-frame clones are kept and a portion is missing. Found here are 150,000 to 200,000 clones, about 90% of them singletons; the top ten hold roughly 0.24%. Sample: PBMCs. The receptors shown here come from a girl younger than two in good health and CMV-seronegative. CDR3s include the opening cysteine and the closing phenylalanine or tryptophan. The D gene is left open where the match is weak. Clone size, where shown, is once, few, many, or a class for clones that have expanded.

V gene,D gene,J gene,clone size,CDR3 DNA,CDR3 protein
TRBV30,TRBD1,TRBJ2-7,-,TGTGCCTGGAGTGTACAGGACAGGGGGACCTACGAGCAGTACTTC,CAWSVQDRGTYEQYF
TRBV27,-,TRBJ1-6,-,TGTGCCAGCAGTTTGAGCTATAATTCACCCCTCCACTTT,CASSLSYNSPLHF
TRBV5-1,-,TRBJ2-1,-,TGCGCCAGCAGCTTGGCAGGGGTTTCGCACACGAATGAGCAGTTCTTC,CASSLAGVSHTNEQFF
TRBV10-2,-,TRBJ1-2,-,TGCGCCAGCAGTGAATTTACGGCCGCGGGTCTCGATGGCTACACCTTC,CASSEFTAAGLDGYTF
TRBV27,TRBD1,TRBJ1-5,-,TGTGCCAGCAGTTTGACAGGGGCTAATCAGCCCCAGCATTTT,CASSLTGANQPQHF
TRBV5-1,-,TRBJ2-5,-,TGCGCCAGCAGCTTGGTCAGAGGAGAGACCCAGTACTTC,CASSLVRGETQYF
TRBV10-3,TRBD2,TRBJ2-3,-,TGTGCCATCACCGAACTAGCGGGCGCAGATACGCAGTATTTT,CAITELAGADTQYF
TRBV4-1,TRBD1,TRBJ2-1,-,TGCGCCAGCAGCCGACGACAGGGAATGAGAGGCGATGAGCAGTTCTTC,CASSRRQGMRGDEQFF
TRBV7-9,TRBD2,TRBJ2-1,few,TGTGCCAGCAGCTTGGGATTTGCGCGGGGGGCGTCCTACAATGAGCAGTTCTTC,CASSLGFARGASYNEQFF
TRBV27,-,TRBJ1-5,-,TGTGCCAGCAGTATAAGGGGTAGCAATCAGCCCCAGCATTTT,CASSIRGSNQPQHF
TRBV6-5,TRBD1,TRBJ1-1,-,TGTGCCAGCAGTTTAGGACAGGGGACTGAAGCTTTCTTT,CASSLGQGTEAFF
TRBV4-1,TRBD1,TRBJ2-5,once,TGCGCCAGCAGCCATACCTTCACAGGGGTCCAAGAGACCCAGTACTTC,CASSHTFTGVQETQYF
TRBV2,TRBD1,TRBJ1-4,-,TGTGCCAGCCGACAGACAGGGACTGTTAAAAAACTGTTTTTT,CASRQTGTVKKLFF
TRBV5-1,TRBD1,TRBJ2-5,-,TGCGCCAGCAGCGCCGGGACAGGAGAAGAGACCCAGTACTTC,CASSAGTGEETQYF
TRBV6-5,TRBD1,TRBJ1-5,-,TGTGCCAGCAGTCAAACAGGGGTTGGCAATCAGCCCCAGCATTTT,CASSQTGVGNQPQHF
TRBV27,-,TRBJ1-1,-,TGTGCCAGCAGTCTCACTCTACAGGGTTACACTGAAGCTTTCTTT,CASSLTLQGYTEAFF
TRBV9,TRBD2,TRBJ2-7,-,TGTGCCAGCAGCGTAGAACCCCTAGCGGGGAGGAACGAGCAGTACTTC,CASSVEPLAGRNEQYF
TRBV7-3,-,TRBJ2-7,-,TGTGCCAGCAGCTTAGGGGGCCGGTACGAGCAGTACTTC,CASSLGGRYEQYF
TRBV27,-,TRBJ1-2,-,TGTGCCAGCAGTTTTAGCGGGCTCTATGGCTACACCTTC,CASSFSGLYGYTF
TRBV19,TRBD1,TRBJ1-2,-,TGTGCCAGTAGCCTCGGGACAGGGAAAGGCTACACCTTC,CASSLGTGKGYTF
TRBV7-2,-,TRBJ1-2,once,TGTGCCAGCAGCTTAGCTAGCCAACTTAACTATGGCTACACCTTC,CASSLASQLNYGYTF
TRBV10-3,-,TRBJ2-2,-,TGTGCCATCAGGAAGGCCCAGGGTAACACCGGGGAGCTGTTTTTT,CAIRKAQGNTGELFF
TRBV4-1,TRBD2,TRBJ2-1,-,TGCGCCAGCAGCCAAGCGGGACTATACAATGAGCAGTTCTTC,CASSQAGLYNEQFF
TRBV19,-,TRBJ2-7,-,TGTGCAACAAGGGGGGGTTCCGCCTACGAGCAGTACTTC,CATRGGSAYEQYF
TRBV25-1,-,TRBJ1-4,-,TGTGCCAGCAGTGAGAGGAAAAGGGGACTTAATGAAAAACTGTTTTTT,CASSERKRGLNEKLFF
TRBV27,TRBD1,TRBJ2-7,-,TGTGCCAGCAGTCCCTTGGGGACAGCCTACGAGCAGTACTTC,CASSPLGTAYEQYF
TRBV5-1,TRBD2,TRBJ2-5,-,TGCGCCAGCAGCGGGACTATTAGAGAGACCCAGTACTTC,CASSGTIRETQYF
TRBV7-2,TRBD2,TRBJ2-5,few,TGTGCCAGCAGCTTAAGGGCTAGCGGGAAAGAGACCCAGTACTTC,CASSLRASGKETQYF
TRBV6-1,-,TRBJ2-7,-,TGTGCCAGCAGTGGTCGCAACGTCGGGGTCCACGAGCAGTACTTC,CASSGRNVGVHEQYF
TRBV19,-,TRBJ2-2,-,TGTGCCAGTAGTTGGCCGGGGAACACCGGGGAGCTGTTTTTT,CASSWPGNTGELFF
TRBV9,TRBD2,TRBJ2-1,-,TGTGCCAGCAGCGTAGTCCCATGGGCGGGGGGGCCCAATGAGCAGTTCTTC,CASSVVPWAGGPNEQFF
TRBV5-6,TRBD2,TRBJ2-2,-,TGTGCCAGCAGCTTTGGCGGGAGCGCCGGGGAGCTGTTTTTT,CASSFGGSAGELFF
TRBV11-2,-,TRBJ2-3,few,TGTGCCAGCAGCTTGCTAGGGGATTGGACAGATACGCAGTATTTT,CASSLLGDWTDTQYF
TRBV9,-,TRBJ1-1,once,TGTGCCAGCAGCGTCTCGCAGGGGCGATCTGAAGCTTTCTTT,CASSVSQGRSEAFF
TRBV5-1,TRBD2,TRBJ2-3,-,TGCGCCAGCACACTTAGCGGGGGGGCTTATACGCAGTATTTT,CASTLSGGAYTQYF
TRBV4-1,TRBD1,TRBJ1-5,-,TGCGCCAGCAGCCAGGGACAGGGGAGGGGTCAGCCCCAGCATTTT,CASSQGQGRGQPQHF
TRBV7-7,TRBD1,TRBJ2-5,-,TGTGCTAGCAGCTTACTGGGACAGGGAGGGAAAGAGACCCAGTACTTC,CASSLLGQGGKETQYF
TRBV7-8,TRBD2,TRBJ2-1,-,TGTGCCAGCAGCCCAACACCGGGACTACTGTCCAATGAGCAGTTCTTC,CASSPTPGLLSNEQFF
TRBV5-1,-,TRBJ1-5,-,TGCGCCAGCAGCTTGGGAGGTCCCAATCAGCCCCAGCATTTT,CASSLGGPNQPQHF
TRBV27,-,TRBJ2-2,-,TGTGCCAGCAGTGTGACACGAATCGCCGGGGAGCTGTTTTTT,CASSVTRIAGELFF
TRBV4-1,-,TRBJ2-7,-,TGCGCCAGCAGCCACCCCGGAAGAGGAGTCGAGCAGTACTTC,CASSHPGRGVEQYF